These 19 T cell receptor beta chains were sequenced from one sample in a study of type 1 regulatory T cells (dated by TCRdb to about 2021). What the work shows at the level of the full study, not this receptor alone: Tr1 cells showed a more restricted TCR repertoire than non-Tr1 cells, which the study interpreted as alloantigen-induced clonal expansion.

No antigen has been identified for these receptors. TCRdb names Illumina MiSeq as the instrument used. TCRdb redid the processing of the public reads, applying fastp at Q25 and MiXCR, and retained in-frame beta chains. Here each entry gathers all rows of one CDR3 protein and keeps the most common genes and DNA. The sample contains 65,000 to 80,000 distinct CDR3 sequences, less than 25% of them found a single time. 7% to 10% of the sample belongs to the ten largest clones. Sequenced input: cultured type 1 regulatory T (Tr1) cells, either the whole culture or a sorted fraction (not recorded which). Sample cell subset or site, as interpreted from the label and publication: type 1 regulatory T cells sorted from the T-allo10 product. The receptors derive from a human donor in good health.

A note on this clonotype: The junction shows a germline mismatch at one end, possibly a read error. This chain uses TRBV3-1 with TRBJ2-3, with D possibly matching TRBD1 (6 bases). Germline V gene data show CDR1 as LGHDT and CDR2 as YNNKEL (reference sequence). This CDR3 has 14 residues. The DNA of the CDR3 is TGTGCCAGCAACCAACAGGGTAGCACAGATACGCAGTATTTT. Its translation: CASNQQGSTDTQYF.

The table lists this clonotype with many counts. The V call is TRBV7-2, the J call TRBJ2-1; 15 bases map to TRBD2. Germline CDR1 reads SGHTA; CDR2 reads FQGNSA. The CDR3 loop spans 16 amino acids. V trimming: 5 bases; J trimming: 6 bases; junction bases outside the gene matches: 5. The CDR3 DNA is TGTGCCAGCAGCGCACAGGGACTAGCGGGAGGCAATGAGCAGTTCTTC. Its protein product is CASSAQGLAGGNEQFF.

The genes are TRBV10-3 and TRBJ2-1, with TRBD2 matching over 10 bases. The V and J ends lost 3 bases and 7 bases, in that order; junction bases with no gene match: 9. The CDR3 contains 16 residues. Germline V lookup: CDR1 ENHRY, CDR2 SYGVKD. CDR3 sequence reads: CAISEGLAVPWNEQFF. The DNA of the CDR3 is TGTGCCATCAGTGAAGGACTAGCGGTACCGTGGAATGAGCAGTTCTTC.

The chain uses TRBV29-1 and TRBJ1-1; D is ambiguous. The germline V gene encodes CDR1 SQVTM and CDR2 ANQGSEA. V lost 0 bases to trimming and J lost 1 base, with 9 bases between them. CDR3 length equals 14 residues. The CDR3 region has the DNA TGCAGCGTTGAAGATCCACAGAGGAACACTGAAGCTTTCTTT. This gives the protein CSVEDPQRNTEAFF.

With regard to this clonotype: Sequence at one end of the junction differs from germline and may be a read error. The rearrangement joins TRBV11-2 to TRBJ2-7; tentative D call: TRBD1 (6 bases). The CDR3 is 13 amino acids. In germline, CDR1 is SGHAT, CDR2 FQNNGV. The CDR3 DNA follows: TGTGCCAGCAGCTTCTTACAGGGAGTTCGGTGTGACTTC. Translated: CASSFLQGVRCDF.

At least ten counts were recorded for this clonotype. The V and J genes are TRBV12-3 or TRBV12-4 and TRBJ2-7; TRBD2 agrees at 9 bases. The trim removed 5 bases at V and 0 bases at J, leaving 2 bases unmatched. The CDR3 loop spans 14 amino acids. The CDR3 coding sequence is TGTGCCAGCAGTCTTAGCGGGGGCTCCTACGAGCAGTACTTC. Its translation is CASSLSGGSYEQYF.

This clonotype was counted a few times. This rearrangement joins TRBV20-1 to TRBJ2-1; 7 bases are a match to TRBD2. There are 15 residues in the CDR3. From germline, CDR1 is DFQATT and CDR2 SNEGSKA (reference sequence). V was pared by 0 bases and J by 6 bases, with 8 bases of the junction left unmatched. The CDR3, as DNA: TGCAGTGCTAGAGATCCCCAGCGGGGTGGCAATGAGCAGTTCTTC. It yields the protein CSARDPQRGGNEQFF.

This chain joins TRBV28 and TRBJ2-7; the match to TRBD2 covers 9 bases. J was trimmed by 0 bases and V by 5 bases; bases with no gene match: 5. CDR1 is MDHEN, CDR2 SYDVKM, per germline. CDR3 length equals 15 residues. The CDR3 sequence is CASSPASGNSYEQYF. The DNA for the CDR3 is TGTGCCAGCAGTCCAGCTAGCGGGAACTCCTACGAGCAGTACTTC.

CDR3 sequence (DNA): TGTGCCAGCAGCTTGGACCTAGCGGGAGCGAGGGAGACCCAGTACTTC. Translating gives CASSLDLAGARETQYF. The genes are TRBV5-4 and TRBJ2-5; 10 nucleotides align to TRBD2. Germline CDR1 SGHNT, CDR2 YYREEE (reference sequence). The junction had 7 bases not matched to a gene; V was cut back by 0 bases and J by 5 bases. The CDR3 consists of 16 residues.

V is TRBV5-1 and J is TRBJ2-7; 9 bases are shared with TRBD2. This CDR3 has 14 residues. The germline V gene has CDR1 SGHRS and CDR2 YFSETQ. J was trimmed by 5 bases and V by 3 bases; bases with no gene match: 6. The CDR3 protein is CASSSRGGDHEQYF. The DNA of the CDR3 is TGCGCCAGCAGCTCCCGCGGGGGGGACCACGAGCAGTACTTC.

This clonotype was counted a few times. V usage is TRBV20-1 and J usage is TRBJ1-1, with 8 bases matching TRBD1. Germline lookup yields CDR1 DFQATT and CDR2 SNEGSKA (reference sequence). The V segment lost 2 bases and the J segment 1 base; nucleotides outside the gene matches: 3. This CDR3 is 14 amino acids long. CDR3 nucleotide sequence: TGCAGTGCTAGAAAGGACAGGGCGAACACTGAAGCTTTCTTT. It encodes CSARKDRANTEAFF.

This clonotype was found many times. The CDR3 bases are TGCAGTGCTAGCCAGGGACGTGATAATTCACCCCTCCACTTT. Amino acid sequence: CSASQGRDNSPLHF. The chain has TRBV20-1 and TRBJ1-6; maybe TRBD1 (5 bases). The CDR3 extends over 14 amino acids. The V and J ends lost 3 bases and 5 bases respectively, with 11 bases between them. CDR1 is DFQATT and CDR2 is SNEGSKA in the germline V gene (reference sequence).

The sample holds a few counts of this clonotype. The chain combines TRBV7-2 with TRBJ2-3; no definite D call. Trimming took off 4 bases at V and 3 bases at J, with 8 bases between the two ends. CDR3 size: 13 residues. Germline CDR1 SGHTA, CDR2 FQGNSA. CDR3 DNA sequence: TGTGCCAGCAGCTCAGGCGTTACAGATACGCAGTATTTT. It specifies CASSSGVTDTQYF.

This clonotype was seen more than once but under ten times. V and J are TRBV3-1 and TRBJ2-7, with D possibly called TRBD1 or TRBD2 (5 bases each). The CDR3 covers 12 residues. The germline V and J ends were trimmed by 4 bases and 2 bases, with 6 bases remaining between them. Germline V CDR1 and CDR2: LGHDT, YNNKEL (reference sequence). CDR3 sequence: CASSPGPYEQYF. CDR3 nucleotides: TGTGCCAGCAGCCCGGGACCCTACGAGCAGTACTTC.

The CDR3 coding sequence is TGCGCCAGCAGGGTTGGGGCAGAGGCGCAGTTCTTC. Translation gives CASRVGAEAQFF. The chain has TRBV5-1 and TRBJ2-1, with a weak D call TRBD1 (5 bases). Germline-derived CDR1 and CDR2 are SGHRS and YFSETQ. Trimming left V 5 bases short and J 12 bases short, with 15 bases between. The CDR3 consists of 12 residues.

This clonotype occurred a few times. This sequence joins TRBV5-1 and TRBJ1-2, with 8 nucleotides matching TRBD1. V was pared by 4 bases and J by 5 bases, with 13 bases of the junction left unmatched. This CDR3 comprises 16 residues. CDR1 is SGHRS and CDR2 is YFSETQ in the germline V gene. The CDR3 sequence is CASSRDGTGQSYGYTF. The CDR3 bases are TGCGCCAGCAGCCGAGATGGGACAGGACAAAGTTATGGCTACACCTTC. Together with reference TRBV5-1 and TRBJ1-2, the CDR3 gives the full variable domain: KAGVTQTPRYLIKTRGQQVTLSCSPISGHRSVSWYQQTPGQGLQFLFEYFSETQRNKGNFPGRFSGRQFSNSRSEMNVSTLELGDSALYLCASSRDGTGQSYGYTFGSGTRLTVV.

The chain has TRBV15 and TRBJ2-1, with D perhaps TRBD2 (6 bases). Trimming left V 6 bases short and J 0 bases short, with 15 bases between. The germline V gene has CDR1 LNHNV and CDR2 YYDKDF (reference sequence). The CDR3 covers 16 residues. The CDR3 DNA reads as TGTGCCACCAGTCCGAGCGGGCCTCTCTCCTACAATGAGCAGTTCTTC. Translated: CATSPSGPLSYNEQFF.

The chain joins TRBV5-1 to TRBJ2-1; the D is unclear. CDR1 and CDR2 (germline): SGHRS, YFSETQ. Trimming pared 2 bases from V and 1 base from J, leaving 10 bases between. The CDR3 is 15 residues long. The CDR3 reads CASSFGGPSYNEQFF. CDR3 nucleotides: TGCGCCAGCAGCTTCGGCGGTCCATCCTACAATGAGCAGTTCTTC.

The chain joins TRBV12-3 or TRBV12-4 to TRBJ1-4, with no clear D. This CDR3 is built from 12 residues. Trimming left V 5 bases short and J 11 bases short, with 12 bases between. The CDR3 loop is CASSKRWAKLFF. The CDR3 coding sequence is TGTGCCAGCAGTAAACGGTGGGCGAAACTGTTTTTT.